Listed here is a single T cell receptor beta chain. Germline V gene lookup returns CDR1 MNHEY and CDR2 SMNVEV (reference sequence). The CDR3 sequence is 14 residues long. Trimming removed 3 bases from V and 4 bases from J, with 12 bases in between. Original handling: Estimation of nucleated cell counts was performed using reference gene primer amplification. Method: immunoSEQ multiplex PCR; TCRdb's copy keeps in-frame clones and lacks some. The DNA was the basis for D and trimming; V, J and clone size are from that table. The sample records 250,000 to 350,000 clones, roughly 86% being singletons. This record belongs to a study of blood T cell repertoires in COVID-19. Across the study: PBMCs, B-cell-depleted T cells, or T cells were the source of the cDNA or gDNA that made up the material.

The chain carries TRBV27 and TRBJ2-5, with a tentative D call TRBD1 (5 bases). The sequenced sample was peripheral blood. The source of this sequence is a woman aged 45 to 65 who had recovered from COVID-19. This CDR3 reads CASSLATAPETQYF. As DNA, the CDR3 is TGTGCCAGCAGTTTGGCGACAGCCCCAGAGACCCAGTACTTC.